This passage covers 4 T cell receptor beta chains from one sample sequenced in a study of beta chain features in type 1 diabetes. The study's findings and limits: For Type 1 diabetes patients, all four CD4+ subsets carried TCRB CDR3s that were moderately but significantly shorter.

As every portion of the isolated RNA was reverse transcribed, the sequencing read expressed TCRB transcripts. Using immunoSEQ multiplex PCR, the repertoire was profiled, and TCRdb retains in-frame clones only, with some absent. In the table there are some 240,000 clones, under 20% of which are singletons. Their antigens are not known. Specimen: naive CD4+ T cells from blood. The receptors stem from a man aged 25 to 40 with type 1 diabetes.

V is TRBV29-1 and J is TRBJ1-1; D gene ambiguous. V lost 5 bases and J 0 bases, leaving 10 bases between the germline ends. CDR1 is SQVTM and CDR2 is ANQGSEA in the germline V gene. The CDR3 has 13 residues. The CDR3 region has the DNA TGCAGCGTTAGCTACCCGATGAACACTGAAGCTTTCTTT. This codes for CSVSYPMNTEAFF.

This clone was detected only a few times. The rearrangement uses TRBV25-1 and TRBJ1-1, with unresolved D. V dropped 5 bases and J dropped 1 base, with 8 bases sitting between them. Per the germline V gene, CDR1 is MGHDK and CDR2 is SYGVNS. The CDR3 extends over 13 amino acids. The CDR3 reads CASSRSPNTEAFF. The CDR3 DNA follows: TGTGCCAGCAGTAGGAGTCCGAACACTGAAGCTTTCTTT.

This clone was seen only a few times. This chain connects TRBV5-1 to TRBJ2-1, with D hard to call. The germline V gene encodes CDR1 SGHRS and CDR2 YFSETQ. The CDR3 contains 11 residues. Trimming left V 8 bases short and J 5 bases short, with 8 bases between. The CDR3 DNA is TGCGCCAGTCGACTGGACAATGAGCAGTTCTTC. Protein sequence: CASRLDNEQFF.

This rearrangement joins TRBV11-2 to TRBJ1-2; 8 bases align to TRBD1. Germline V gives CDR1 SGHAT, CDR2 FQNNGV. Losses at the gene ends were 5 bases for V and 5 bases for J; bases not matched to a gene: 7. This CDR3 has 14 residues. The CDR3 DNA reads TGTGCCAGCAGCCCGCGGACAGGGTCGTATGGCTACACCTTC. Residues: CASSPRTGSYGYTF.